These 17 T cell receptor beta chains came from one sample sequenced in a study of blood T cell repertoires in COVID-19. The repertoire was sequenced with immunoSEQ multiplex PCR; TCRdb's copy has only in-frame clones and lacks some. The sample has over 150,000 clones, around 82% seen once. The specimen sequenced was peripheral blood. Every receptor here comes from an elderly man with COVID-19, enrolled during active disease.

The chain employs TRBV7-2 and TRBJ2-7, with 8 bases identical to TRBD2. The ends lost 5 bases at V and 3 bases at J; junction bases unmatched: 3. Per the germline V gene, CDR1 is SGHTA and CDR2 is FQGNSA. The CDR3 runs 13 residues. The CDR3: CASSPGGVYEQYF. In DNA, the CDR3 is TGTGCCAGCAGCCCGGGGGGGGTCTACGAGCAGTACTTC.

The rearrangement uses TRBV11-2 and TRBJ2-1; 11 nucleotides align to TRBD2. The germline V gene encodes CDR1 SGHAT and CDR2 FQNNGV. The CDR3 extends over 15 amino acids. Germline trimming cut 5 bases from V and 6 bases from J; bases unmatched to any gene: 6. Here the CDR3 DNA reads TGTGCCAGCAGCCCCGCACTAGCGGGGGCCAATGAGCAGTTCTTC. This encodes CASSPALAGANEQFF.

The count of this clone is one. The V gene is TRBV20-1, the J gene TRBJ2-3; TRBD1 is a possible D gene (5 bases). CDR1 and CDR2 from the germline V gene are DFQATT and SNEGSKA (reference sequence). Trimming removed 3 bases from V and 0 bases from J, with 16 bases in between. This CDR3 is 16 amino acids long. Here the CDR3 DNA reads TGCAGTGCTAGTGGCAGGGTAGGGGCTAGCACAGATACGCAGTATTTT. Amino acid sequence: CSASGRVGASTDTQYF.

Here the CDR3 reads CASSQEQGASYNEQFF. The CDR3 nucleotides read TGTGCCAGCAGCCAAGAACAGGGGGCTTCCTACAATGAGCAGTTCTTC. V gene TRBV4-2 combines with J gene TRBJ2-1; 9 bases agree with TRBD1. The CDR3 runs 16 residues. Germline CDR1 LGHNA, CDR2 YNFKEQ. Germline trimming cut 0 bases from V and 1 base from J; bases unmatched to any gene: 1.

The chain links TRBV6-6 to TRBJ2-3; TRBD2 matches 9 bases. Germline V lookup: CDR1 MNHNY, CDR2 SVGAGI (reference sequence). There are 16 residues in the CDR3. Losses at the gene ends were 2 bases for V and 4 bases for J; bases not matched to a gene: 7. The CDR3 bases are TGTGCCAGCAGTTACGTAACTAGCGGGCATTCAGATACGCAGTATTTT. Its translation: CASSYVTSGHSDTQYF.

This rearrangement joins TRBV7-6 to TRBJ1-5; D ambiguous. The CDR3 has 18 amino acids. V lost 2 bases to trimming and J lost 0 bases, with 17 bases between them. Germline values: CDR1 SGHVS, CDR2 FNYEAQ. The CDR3 loop reads CASSLQASIPYSNQPQHF. The CDR3 region has the DNA TGTGCCAGCAGCTTACAGGCTTCCATCCCTTATAGCAATCAGCCCCAGCATTTT.

This clone was picked up one time. This chain joins TRBV7-2 and TRBJ1-1; D uncertain. Trimming removed 0 bases at V and 0 bases at J, with 8 bases between. Germline lookup yields CDR1 SGHTA and CDR2 FQGNSA. The CDR3 is 15 amino acids. The CDR3, as DNA: TGTGCCAGCAGCTTAGCGGGCCCAATGAACACTGAAGCTTTCTTT. This sequence encodes CASSLAGPMNTEAFF.

The chain couples TRBV15 to TRBJ1-2, with a tentative D call TRBD1 (6 bases). This CDR3 region has 16 residues. Trimming removed 0 bases from V and 1 base from J, with 12 bases in between. Germline V lookup: CDR1 LNHNV, CDR2 YYDKDF (reference sequence). CDR3 sequence: CATSRDRTANNYGYTF. The CDR3 DNA follows: TGTGCCACCAGCAGAGACCGGACAGCCAATAACTATGGCTACACCTTC.

The chain uses TRBV4-1 and TRBJ1-2, with D possibly matching TRBD1 (5 bases). Between the trimmed V and J ends, which lost 0 bases and 5 bases, there was a span of 13 bases. The CDR3 length is 15 residues. From germline, CDR1 is MGHRA and CDR2 YSYEKL. CDR3 coding DNA: TGCGCCAGCAGCCAAGACCCGCGCCGACAGTATGGCTACACCTTC. Translating gives CASSQDPRRQYGYTF.

This sequence joins TRBV6-2 or TRBV6-3 and TRBJ1-1; possible D gene TRBD1, 5 bases. The CDR3 consists of 11 residues. Germline V CDR1 and CDR2: MNHEY, SVGEGT. V was trimmed by 6 bases and J by 13 bases, leaving 15 bases between them. The CDR3 bases are TGTGCCAGCAGCGCGGGACTAAAGGTTTTCTTT. This codes for CASSAGLKVFF.

This chain uses TRBV6-6 with TRBJ1-1, with 8 positions matching TRBD1. The ends lost 5 bases at V and 0 bases at J; junction bases unmatched: 2. CDR1 is MNHNY and CDR2 is SVGAGI in the germline V gene (reference sequence). The CDR3 totals 14 residues. This CDR3 is CASSRTGMNTEAFF. CDR3 DNA sequence: TGTGCCAGCAGTCGGACAGGGATGAACACTGAAGCTTTCTTT.

In its sample, this clone was seen many times. V usage is TRBV18 and J usage is TRBJ1-4; TRBD1 agrees at 8 bases. The CDR3 contains 14 residues. V was clipped by 3 bases and J by 6 bases; unmatched bases: 3. In germline, CDR1 is KGHSH, CDR2 LQKENI. The CDR3 reads CASSPGQGHEKLFF. The CDR3 bases are TGTGCCAGCTCACCTGGACAGGGACATGAAAAACTGTTTTTT.

V is TRBV7-3 and J is TRBJ2-7; 9 positions match TRBD2. CDR1 and CDR2 (germline): SGHTA, FQGTGA. After removal of 5 bases from V and 2 bases from J, the junction contained 7 bases not matched to a gene. CDR3 size: 15 residues. The CDR3 loop reads CASSPLAGSTYEQYF. CDR3 coding DNA: TGTGCCAGCAGCCCTCTAGCGGGGTCGACCTACGAGCAGTACTTC.

The V gene is TRBV20-1, the J gene TRBJ1-1; D possibly corresponds to TRBD1 (6 bases). V was clipped by 3 bases and J by 6 bases, with 23 bases between them. CDR1 is DFQATT and CDR2 is SNEGSKA in the germline V gene (reference sequence). This CDR3 has 16 residues. CDR3 DNA: TGCAGTGCTAGTGATTCAGGGGTTAGATGGCGGGCTGAAGCTTTCTTT. Its translation: CSASDSGVRWRAEAFF.

The J gene is TRBJ1-1, the V gene TRBV20-1; D unresolved. This CDR3 has 13 amino acids. The germline CDR1 and CDR2 sequences are DFQATT and SNEGSKA (reference sequence). The ends were cut back, 3 bases at V and 3 bases at J, with 11 bases in the middle. This CDR3 is CSASGRRDTEAFF. CDR3 nucleotide sequence: TGCAGTGCTAGTGGAAGGAGGGACACTGAAGCTTTCTTT.

The chain couples TRBV3-1 (or the pseudogene TRBV3-2) to TRBJ1-6; D possibly corresponds to TRBD1 (6 bases). The CDR3 spans 19 residues. Germline-derived CDR1 and CDR2 are LGHDT and YNNKEL (reference sequence). V lost 2 bases, J lost 7 bases, and 24 bases lay in between. CDR3 sequence (DNA): TGTGCCAGCAGCCAAAGGTCCGGGGGGCAGGGTCTACGAAATTCACCCCTCCACTTT. It translates to CASSQRSGGQGLRNSPLHF.

The rearrangement uses TRBV20-1 and TRBJ2-5; 10 bases agree with TRBD2. The V gene's germline CDR1 is DFQATT and CDR2 SNEGSKA (reference sequence). This CDR3 has 16 residues. Trimming at V came to 3 bases and at J to 5 bases, leaving 12 bases not matched to a gene. This CDR3 reads CSASLTSGPPRETQYF. CDR3 bases: TGCAGTGCTAGTTTGACTAGCGGGCCCCCGAGGGAGACCCAGTACTTC.